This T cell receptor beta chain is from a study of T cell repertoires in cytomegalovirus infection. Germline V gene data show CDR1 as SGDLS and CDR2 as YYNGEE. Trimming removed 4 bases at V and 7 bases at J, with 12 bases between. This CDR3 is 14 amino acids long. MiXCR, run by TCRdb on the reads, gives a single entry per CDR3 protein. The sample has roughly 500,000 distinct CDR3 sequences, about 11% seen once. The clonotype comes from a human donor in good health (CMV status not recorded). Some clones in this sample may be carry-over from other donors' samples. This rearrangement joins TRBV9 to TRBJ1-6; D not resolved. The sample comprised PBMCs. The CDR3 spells CASSLLTRNSPLHF. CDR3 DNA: TGTGCCAGCAGCTTACTTACCCGGAATTCACCCCTCCACTTT.